This T cell receptor beta chain was sequenced in a study of blood T cell repertoires in COVID-19. Across the whole study: In each case, the material was cDNA or gDNA derived from T cells, B-cell-depleted T cells, or PBMCs.

CDR1 SNHLY and CDR2 FYNNEI come from the germline V gene. The CDR3 extends over 15 amino acids. V lost 7 bases, J lost 1 base, and 9 bases stayed unmatched. Sequenced by immunoSEQ multiplex PCR; TCRdb stores in-frame clones only, minus some. The sample holds around 200,000 clones, roughly 89% seen once. Sequenced sample: peripheral blood. This TCR was sampled from a man in his 60s who had recovered from COVID-19. V gene TRBV2 combines with J gene TRBJ2-7; 8 nucleotides agree with TRBD1. In DNA, the CDR3 is TGTGCCAGCAAAGGGACAGGTCTCGGGTCCTACGAGCAGTACTTC. It translates to CASKGTGLGSYEQYF.